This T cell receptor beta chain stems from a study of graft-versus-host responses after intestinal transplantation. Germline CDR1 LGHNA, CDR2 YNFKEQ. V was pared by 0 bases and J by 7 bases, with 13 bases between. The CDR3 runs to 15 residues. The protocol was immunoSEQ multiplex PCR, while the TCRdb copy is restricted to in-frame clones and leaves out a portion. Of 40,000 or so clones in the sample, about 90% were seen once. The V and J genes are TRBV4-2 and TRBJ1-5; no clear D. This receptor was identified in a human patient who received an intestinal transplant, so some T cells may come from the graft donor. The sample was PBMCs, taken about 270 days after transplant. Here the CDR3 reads CASSQDGGGRQPQHF. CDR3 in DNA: TGTGCCAGCAGCCAAGATGGAGGAGGTCGGCAGCCCCAGCATTTT.